The 23 T cell receptor beta chains below were found in one sample sequenced in a study of Ad26.COV2.S vaccination and SARS-CoV-2 variants. Treatment of the sample: about 20 received Ad26.COV2.S at low or high dose, single or two shots; 5 received placebo; per-sample allocation not given. It was on day 63 after the first vaccine or placebo injection that samples were taken. Sequencing used immunoSEQ multiplex PCR; TCRdb keeps in-frame clones, though not all of them. The data contain a few hundred thousand clones, roughly 84% of them seen just once; the ten biggest clones take up roughly 3.6%. Sequenced here: peripheral blood, sampled in a trial of Ad26.COV2.S vaccine versus placebo. These receptors all stem from a person aged 18 to 65 who received the Ad26.COV2.S COVID-19 vaccine or a placebo.

In this sample, this clone turned up once. This chain links TRBV6-5 with TRBJ1-1; D is undetermined. The germline gives CDR1 MNHEY, CDR2 SVGAGI. The germline V and J ends were trimmed by 7 bases and 10 bases, with 22 bases remaining between them. The CDR3 is 14 residues long. CDR3 amino acids: CASTPAGVYHRAFF. The CDR3 coding sequence is TGTGCCAGCACCCCGGCTGGGGTCTACCATCGAGCTTTCTTT.

V gene TRBV5-1 combines with J gene TRBJ2-7; 8 bases agree with TRBD2. J was trimmed by 4 bases and V by 0 bases; bases with no gene match: 3. This CDR3 region has 14 residues. The germline V gene encodes CDR1 SGHRS and CDR2 YFSETQ. DNA for the CDR3: TGCGCCAGCAGCTTGGCCCCGGGGGGGTACGAGCAGTACTTC. Translating it yields CASSLAPGGYEQYF.

The gene calls are TRBV18 and TRBJ2-7; 7 nucleotides match TRBD1. The V gene's germline CDR1 is KGHSH and CDR2 LQKENI. The V and J ends lost 4 bases and 6 bases, in that order; junction bases with no gene match: 9. The CDR3 loop spans 14 amino acids. Here the CDR3 reads CASSRQGTGGEQYF. Written as DNA, the CDR3 is TGTGCCAGCTCACGACAGGGTACGGGTGGCGAGCAGTACTTC.

On this clone: A much larger clone lies one base from this, so it may be a read error. The chain uses TRBV12-3 or TRBV12-4 and TRBJ1-5; D remains unclear. The CDR3 length is 12 residues. The V and J ends lost 3 bases and 5 bases respectively, with 5 bases between them. The CDR3 bases are TGTGCCAGCAGTTTCGAGGATCAGCCCCAGCATTTT. Translation gives CASSFEDQPQHF.

The genes are TRBV6-5 and TRBJ1-1; TRBD1 is a possible D gene (5 bases). Germline V lookup: CDR1 MNHEY, CDR2 SVGAGI. The CDR3 length is 13 residues. Trimming removed 6 bases from V and 1 base from J, with 9 bases in between. The CDR3 region is CASRPRGNTEAFF. CDR3 nucleotides: TGTGCCAGCAGGCCAAGGGGGAACACTGAAGCTTTCTTT.

The V gene is TRBV6-5, the J gene TRBJ2-4; D possibly matches TRBD1 or TRBD2 (6 bases each). This CDR3 contains 14 residues. Germline lookup yields CDR1 MNHEY and CDR2 SVGAGI. Trimming shortened V by 5 bases and J by 1 base, and 9 bases separated the two germline ends. The CDR3 DNA reads TGTGCCAGCAGTCGGGGGCAGGCCAAAAACATTCAGTACTTC. Its protein product is CASSRGQAKNIQYF.

The V call is TRBV4-3, the J call TRBJ1-2; 10 bases line up with TRBD1. This CDR3 is 15 amino acids long. V was pared by 1 base and J by 9 bases, with 8 bases of the junction left unmatched. Germline assignment: CDR1 LGHNA and CDR2 YSLEER. The CDR3, as DNA: TGCGCCAGCAGCCAAGGGCCTGACAGGGGGCATAGCTACACCTTC. It is translated as CASSQGPDRGHSYTF.

The chain combines TRBV13 with TRBJ1-1; D is unresolved. The CDR3 contains 16 residues. Trimming took off 5 bases at V and 0 bases at J, with 16 bases between the two ends. Germline values: CDR1 PRHDT, CDR2 FYEKMQ (reference sequence). Written as DNA, the CDR3 is TGTGCCAGCAGCCCGCCACCCACTGCAATGAACACTGAAGCTTTCTTT. Encoded protein: CASSPPPTAMNTEAFF.

The chain couples TRBV7-6 to TRBJ1-2; 7 positions match TRBD1. Losses at the gene ends were 5 bases for V and 4 bases for J; bases not matched to a gene: 7. Germline-derived CDR1 and CDR2 are SGHVS and FNYEAQ. The CDR3 contains 14 residues. The CDR3 is CASSPAGTAYGYTF. Written as DNA, the CDR3 is TGTGCCAGCAGCCCAGCAGGGACAGCCTATGGCTACACCTTC.

This clone came up once. The rearrangement uses TRBV5-1 and TRBJ2-6; D not resolved. The germline V gene has CDR1 SGHRS and CDR2 YFSETQ. The CDR3 totals 14 residues. Trimming removed 0 bases from V and 2 bases from J, with 3 bases in between. This chain's CDR3 is CASSLGAGANVLTF. The CDR3 nucleotides are TGCGCCAGCAGCTTGGGGGCTGGGGCCAACGTCCTGACTTTC. The variable domain in full, with the rest retrieved from reference TRBV5-1 and TRBJ2-6, is KAGVTQTPRYLIKTRGQQVTLSCSPISGHRSVSWYQQTPGQGLQFLFEYFSETQRNKGNFPGRFSGRQFSNSRSEMNVSTLELGDSALYLCASSLGAGANVLTFGAGSRLTVL.

The chain recombines TRBV18 with TRBJ2-3; 10 positions agree with TRBD2. The CDR3 spans 17 residues. With 5 bases clipped from V and 4 bases from J, the junction kept 12 bases outside the gene matches. The V gene's germline CDR1 is KGHSH and CDR2 LQKENI. The chain's CDR3 is CASSKARQRGGADTQYF. The CDR3 DNA reads TGTGCCAGCTCAAAAGCAAGGCAGCGGGGGGGCGCAGATACGCAGTATTTT.

The chain uses TRBV7-3 and TRBJ2-3; TRBD1 is a possible D gene (5 bases). This CDR3 contains 17 residues. Trimming removed 1 base from V and 4 bases from J, with 18 bases in between. Germline V gene sequence: CDR1 SGHTA, CDR2 FQGTGA. This CDR3 reads CASSLNPRVAPSDTQYF. DNA for the CDR3: TGTGCCAGCAGCTTAAATCCCAGGGTAGCCCCGTCAGATACGCAGTATTTT.

The chain carries TRBV9 and TRBJ2-1, with TRBD2 matching 9 bases. This CDR3 is 18 amino acids long. Germline V lookup: CDR1 SGDLS, CDR2 YYNGEE. After removal of 2 bases from V and 6 bases from J, the junction contained 15 bases not matched to a gene. CDR3 region: CASSVGSEIAGVGNEQFF. Here the CDR3 DNA reads TGTGCCAGCAGCGTTGGTTCTGAGATAGCGGGGGTGGGCAATGAGCAGTTCTTC.

Many counts were recorded for this clone. The rearrangement joins TRBV9 to TRBJ2-7; D gene uncertain. The CDR3 is 10 residues long. V was cut by 3 bases and J by 2 bases, with 0 bases left in between. Per the germline V gene, CDR1 is SGDLS and CDR2 is YYNGEE. CDR3 loop: CASSAYEQYF. The CDR3 bases are TGTGCCAGCAGCGCCTACGAGCAGTACTTC.

The chain has TRBV10-3 and TRBJ2-7; D unclear. V lost 0 bases and J lost 6, with 18 bases in between. This CDR3 region has 16 residues. Looked up from germline, CDR1 is ENHRY and CDR2 is SYGVKD. Here the CDR3 DNA reads TGTGCCATCAGTGAGTCCAAGGGTCCCCCAGGCGGCGAGCAGTACTTC. This encodes CAISESKGPPGGEQYF.

V is TRBV11-3 and J is TRBJ2-3, with D possibly matching TRBD1 (6 bases). The V end was cut by 1 base, the J end by 6 bases, with 14 bases between. Germline loops: CDR1 SGHNT, CDR2 YENEEA. The CDR3 covers 15 residues. CDR3 coding DNA: TGTGCCAGCAGCTTAGGCAGGGGTGATTGGGATACGCAGTATTTT. Translation: CASSLGRGDWDTQYF.

V and J are TRBV5-5 and TRBJ1-1; D remains ambiguous. The length of the CDR3 is 12 residues. The V gene's germline CDR1 is SGHKS and CDR2 YYEKEE (reference sequence). The germline V and J ends were trimmed by 4 bases and 4 bases, with 8 bases remaining between them. CDR3: CASSPEGTEAFF. The DNA for the CDR3 is TGTGCCAGCAGCCCAGAGGGCACTGAAGCTTTCTTT.

This clone has a count of ten or more. The rearrangement links TRBV18 to TRBJ2-2; D unclear. The CDR3 contains 15 residues. V lost 1 base, J lost 4 bases, and 10 bases lay in between. CDR1 and CDR2 from the germline V gene are KGHSH and LQKENI. The CDR3 bases are TGTGCCAGCTCACCACAAGTACAGAGCACCGGGGAGCTGTTTTTT. Protein product: CASSPQVQSTGELFF.

CDR3 sequence: CASLWGVGTDTQYF. The CDR3 DNA sequence: TGTGCCAGCCTCTGGGGTGTTGGCACAGATACGCAGTATTTT. The V gene is TRBV6-5, the J gene TRBJ2-3; D ambiguous. The CDR3 length is 14 residues. V shed 8 bases and J shed 1 base, with 13 bases lying between them. Germline-derived CDR1 and CDR2 are MNHEY and SVGAGI.

The chain is built from TRBV4-1 and TRBJ2-7; tentative D call: TRBD1 (5 bases). Germline V CDR1 and CDR2: MGHRA, YSYEKL. The CDR3 covers 17 residues. V was shortened by 1 base and J by 0 bases, with 16 bases between the two germline ends. CDR3 sequence reads: CASSQGVRDSPSYEQYF. The CDR3 region has the DNA TGCGCCAGCAGCCAAGGCGTCCGAGACAGTCCCTCCTACGAGCAGTACTTC.

The rearrangement links TRBV6-5 to TRBJ1-1; D is unresolved. CDR1 is MNHEY and CDR2 is SVGAGI in the germline V gene. Trimming cost V 0 bases and J 5 bases, with 10 bases left between them. The CDR3 spans 14 residues. The CDR3, as DNA: TGTGCCAGCAGTTACTCCGTAAGGAGTACTGAAGCTTTCTTT. This encodes CASSYSVRSTEAFF.

The chain joins TRBV23-1 to TRBJ2-3; 7 bases agree with TRBD1. TRBV23-1 is an open reading frame whose function is uncertain. V shed 2 bases and J 1 base; nucleotides not matched to a gene: 12. The CDR3 has 18 amino acids. The CDR3 region has the DNA TGCGCCAGCAGTCAACCCGGACAGGATAAAAATCGCACAGATACGCAGTATTTT. As protein: CASSQPGQDKNRTDTQYF.

The chain joins TRBV27 to TRBJ1-2, with 12 bases matching TRBD1. V dropped 3 bases and J dropped 7; count of bases not matched to a gene: 6. The CDR3 runs to 15 residues. CDR1 and CDR2 from the germline V gene are MNHEY and SMNVEV (reference sequence). The CDR3 loop reads CASSFRDRGRSGYTF. The CDR3 bases are TGTGCCAGCAGTTTCCGGGACAGGGGGCGGAGTGGCTACACCTTC.